This entry lists 23 T cell receptor beta chains sequenced from one sample in a study of blood T cell repertoires in COVID-19. The protocol was immunoSEQ multiplex PCR, while the TCRdb copy is restricted to in-frame clones and leaves out a portion. This sample yields about 120,000 clones, of which less than 85% are seen a single time; about 2.3% belongs to the top ten. The sequenced material came from peripheral blood. The receptors derive from a man aged 50-59 years with acute or convalescent COVID-19.

The chain employs TRBV11-2 and TRBJ1-1; D is ambiguous. Between the trimmed V and J ends, which lost 2 bases and 1 base, there was a span of 14 bases. Germline lookup yields CDR1 SGHAT and CDR2 FQNNGV. The CDR3 covers 16 residues. The CDR3 loop reads CASSLKFGNKNTEAFF. The CDR3 region has the DNA TGTGCCAGCAGCTTAAAGTTTGGCAATAAGAACACTGAAGCTTTCTTT. Supplemented by reference TRBV11-2 and TRBJ1-1, the full variable domain reads EAGVAQSPRYKIIEKRQSVAFWCNPISGHATLYWYQQILGQGPKLLIQFQNNGVVDDSQLPKDRFSAERLKGVDSTLKIQPAKLEDSAVYLCASSLKFGNKNTEAFFGQGTRLTVV.

The chain employs TRBV6-5 and TRBJ1-5; D not certain. This CDR3 has 14 amino acids. Germline V gene data show CDR1 as MNHEY and CDR2 as SVGAGI. The V and J ends lost 4 bases and 0 bases respectively, with 7 bases between them. In nucleotides, the CDR3 is TGTGCCAGCAGTTTACAGCATAGCAATCAGCCCCAGCATTTT. It yields the protein CASSLQHSNQPQHF.

The rearrangement links TRBV28 to TRBJ1-1; TRBD1 aligns across 11 bases. V dropped 8 bases and J dropped 3; count of bases not matched to a gene: 5. The germline V gene has CDR1 MDHEN and CDR2 SYDVKM. The CDR3 covers 14 residues. The CDR3 DNA is TGTGCCAGCGCCGGGACAGGGGGTCACACTGAAGCTTTCTTT. Translation: CASAGTGGHTEAFF. Drawing the rest from reference TRBV28 and TRBJ1-1, the complete variable domain is DVKVTQSSRYLVKRTGEKVFLECVQDMDHENMFWYRQDPGLGLRLIYFSYDVKMKEKGDIPEGYSVSREKKERFSLILESASTNQTSMYLCASAGTGGHTEAFFGQGTRLTVV.

The gene calls are TRBV7-9 and TRBJ1-1; 9 bases agree with TRBD1. V lost 8 bases to trimming and J lost 4 bases; unmatched junction nucleotides: 17. The CDR3 length is 17 residues. CDR1 is SEHNR, CDR2 FQNEAQ, per germline (reference sequence). CDR3 sequence reads: CASSSSGQGRLGTEAFF. The CDR3 DNA reads as TGTGCCAGCTCCTCCTCGGGACAGGGAAGATTAGGCACTGAAGCTTTCTTT.

This clone was detected only a few times. This chain joins TRBV10-2 and TRBJ2-7; possibly TRBD1 for D (6 bases). V lost 6 bases and J lost 5, with 20 bases in between. Germline values: CDR1 WSHSY, CDR2 SAAADI. This CDR3 comprises 15 residues. CDR3 bases: TGCGCCAGCAGCCAAAGACAGGCCTTGGGTGACGAGCAGTACTTC. Its protein product is CASSQRQALGDEQYF.

This clone was found once. The CDR3 sequence: CASSQGGLNQPQHF. CDR3 coding DNA: TGTGCCAGCAGCCAAGGGGGGCTCAATCAGCCCCAGCATTTT. The chain is built from TRBV14 and TRBJ1-5; perhaps TRBD1 as D (6 bases). The V and J ends lost 1 base and 3 bases respectively, with 7 bases between them. Germline V gene data show CDR1 as SGHDN and CDR2 as FVKESK. The CDR3 extends over 14 amino acids. The complete variable domain, with remaining parts taken from reference TRBV14 and TRBJ1-5, reads EAGVTQFPSHSVIEKGQTVTLRCDPISGHDNLYWYRRVMGKEIKFLLHFVKESKQDESGMPNNRFLAERTGGTYSTLKVQPAELEDSGVYFCASSQGGLNQPQHFGDGTRLSIL.

This clone appeared a single time. V and J are TRBV27 and TRBJ2-7; 11 bases are shared with TRBD1. Germline lookup yields CDR1 MNHEY and CDR2 SMNVEV (reference sequence). The CDR3 length is 15 residues. Losses at the gene ends were 2 bases for V and 6 bases for J; bases not matched to a gene: 6. CDR3 residues: CASSLGQGAVSEQYF. The DNA for the CDR3 is TGTGCCAGCAGTTTAGGACAGGGGGCGGTTAGCGAGCAGTACTTC.

This chain joins TRBV4-1 and TRBJ2-2, with 8 bases fitting TRBD1. V dropped 3 bases and J dropped 1; count of bases not matched to a gene: 7. Germline CDR1 and CDR2: MGHRA and YSYEKL. This CDR3 comprises 17 residues. The CDR3 bases are TGCGCCAGCAGCCATCTTCGGGGGACAGGGAACACCGGGGAGCTGTTTTTT. Encoded protein: CASSHLRGTGNTGELFF.

J is TRBJ1-5 and V is TRBV20-1; tentative D call: TRBD1 (5 bases). Germline lookup yields CDR1 DFQATT and CDR2 SNEGSKA (reference sequence). The ends were cut back, 3 bases at V and 5 bases at J, with 14 bases in the middle. The CDR3 is made up of 14 amino acids. The CDR3 loop is CSASPGTVYQPQHF. The CDR3 bases are TGCAGTGCTAGTCCCGGGACTGTGTATCAGCCCCAGCATTTT.

The V gene is TRBV9, the J gene TRBJ2-7; D is undetermined. V was pared by 3 bases and J by 3 bases, with 10 bases between. This CDR3 spans 13 amino acids. Germline V gene sequence: CDR1 SGDLS, CDR2 YYNGEE. In DNA, the CDR3 is TGTGCCAGCAGCGCCGTCCCGGGCTACGAGCAGTACTTC. This encodes CASSAVPGYEQYF.

CDR3 sequence reads: CASRIPSGKGTDTQYF. CDR3 sequence (DNA): TGTGCCAGCAGGATTCCTAGCGGGAAGGGCACAGATACGCAGTATTTT. V and J are TRBV6-6 and TRBJ2-3; TRBD2 aligns across 9 bases. Germline values: CDR1 MNHNY, CDR2 SVGAGI (reference sequence). V was clipped by 6 bases and J by 1 base; unmatched bases: 8. The CDR3 spans 16 residues.

V usage is TRBV7-2 and J usage is TRBJ1-6; D not certain. This CDR3 has 15 residues. CDR1 and CDR2 (germline): SGHTA, FQGNSA. V shed 2 bases and J shed 7 bases, with 12 bases lying between them. This chain's CDR3 is CASSLLGRINSPLHF. CDR3 nucleotides: TGTGCCAGCAGCTTATTAGGCAGGATCAATTCACCCCTCCACTTT. The variable domain in full, with the rest retrieved from reference TRBV7-2 and TRBJ1-6, is GAGVSQSPSNKVTEKGKDVELRCDPISGHTALYWYRQSLGQGLEFLIYFQGNSAPDKSGLPSDRFSAERTGGSVSTLTIQRTQQEDSAVYLCASSLLGRINSPLHFGNGTRLTVT.

The chain combines TRBV27 with TRBJ1-2; 7 nucleotides match TRBD1. This CDR3 comprises 13 residues. CDR1 MNHEY and CDR2 SMNVEV come from the germline V gene (reference sequence). J gave up 4 bases and V 7 bases, and 6 bases lay outside the gene matches. CDR3 sequence (DNA): TGTGCCAGCAAGGCCGGGACAGCCTATGGCTACACCTTC. Translation: CASKAGTAYGYTF.

This chain joins TRBV6-1 and TRBJ2-4, with a tentative D call TRBD2 (5 bases). The germline gives CDR1 MNHNS, CDR2 SASEGT. V was cut by 3 bases and J by 6 bases, with 9 bases left in between. The CDR3 spans 13 residues. DNA for the CDR3: TGTGCCAGCAGTGAGAGGGTGGTAAACATTCAGTACTTC. Amino acids: CASSERVVNIQYF.

V is TRBV2 and J is TRBJ2-5; 13 bases align to TRBD2. The length of the CDR3 is 17 residues. J gave up 3 bases and V 7 bases, and 11 bases lay outside the gene matches. The V gene's germline CDR1 is SNHLY and CDR2 FYNNEI. The CDR3, as DNA: TGTGCCAGCACAAGGACTAGCGGGAGAATGGGCGAAGAGACCCAGTACTTC. Residues: CASTRTSGRMGEETQYF.

V and J are TRBV5-1 and TRBJ2-3; 9 bases match TRBD1. V was clipped by 5 bases and J by 0 bases; unmatched bases: 7. CDR1 and CDR2 (germline): SGHRS, YFSETQ. CDR3 length: 16 residues. The CDR3 sequence is CASSQGTGTSTDTQYF. In DNA, the CDR3 is TGCGCCAGCAGTCAAGGGACAGGGACAAGCACAGATACGCAGTATTTT.

The chain carries TRBV11-2 and TRBJ2-1, with TRBD2 matching over 8 bases. V was pared by 5 bases and J by 4 bases, with 7 bases of the junction left unmatched. The CDR3 covers 15 residues. CDR1 SGHAT and CDR2 FQNNGV come from the germline V gene. This CDR3 is CASSRPSGRYNEQFF. CDR3 DNA: TGTGCCAGCAGCCGCCCTAGCGGGCGGTACAATGAGCAGTTCTTC. Full variable domain (outside the CDR3, taken from reference TRBV11-2 and TRBJ2-1): EAGVAQSPRYKIIEKRQSVAFWCNPISGHATLYWYQQILGQGPKLLIQFQNNGVVDDSQLPKDRFSAERLKGVDSTLKIQPAKLEDSAVYLCASSRPSGRYNEQFFGPGTRLTVL.

This rearrangement joins TRBV19 to TRBJ1-1, with D unresolved. V was trimmed by 2 bases and J by 5 bases, leaving 9 bases between them. Germline assignment: CDR1 LNHDA and CDR2 SQIVND (reference sequence). The CDR3 covers 13 residues. As DNA, the CDR3 is TGTGCCAGTAGTATACCCCCCTTAACTGAAGCTTTCTTT. This encodes CASSIPPLTEAFF.

The chain links TRBV27 to TRBJ1-4, with TRBD1 as a possible D gene (5 bases). CDR3 size: 14 residues. V was shortened by 6 bases and J by 8 bases, with 16 bases between the two germline ends. CDR1 MNHEY and CDR2 SMNVEV come from the germline V gene (reference sequence). The CDR3 sequence is CASRAGWGEEKLFF. CDR3 bases: TGTGCCAGCAGGGCAGGCTGGGGCGAAGAAAAACTGTTTTTT.

This chain links TRBV11-2 with TRBJ2-1, with 10 bases aligning to TRBD2. Germline CDR1 reads SGHAT; CDR2 reads FQNNGV. The J segment lost 0 bases and the V segment lost 3 bases, leaving 8 bases of the junction unmatched. The CDR3 covers 18 residues. The CDR3 reads CASSFGSGGPHSYNEQFF. The CDR3 bases are TGTGCCAGCAGCTTTGGTAGCGGGGGGCCTCACTCCTACAATGAGCAGTTCTTC.

V and J are TRBV11-3 and TRBJ2-2; 9 nucleotides match TRBD1. CDR1 is SGHNT and CDR2 is YENEEA in the germline V gene. The length of the CDR3 is 17 residues. Unmatched junction bases numbered 9, after V lost 7 bases and J lost 0 bases. This chain's CDR3 is CASKPGQGGANTGELFF. The CDR3 DNA is TGTGCCAGCAAACCGGGACAGGGAGGGGCGAACACCGGGGAGCTGTTTTTT.

V is TRBV29-1 and J is TRBJ2-5, with 7 bases aligning to TRBD1. After removal of 7 bases from V and 2 bases from J, the junction contained 7 bases not matched to a gene. In germline, CDR1 is SQVTM, CDR2 ANQGSEA. This CDR3 is built from 13 residues. The CDR3 spells CSARDRVQETQYF. The DNA of the CDR3 is TGCAGCGCTCGGGACAGAGTACAAGAGACCCAGTACTTC.

V gene TRBV7-9 combines with J gene TRBJ2-5; no reliable D call. The CDR3 has 16 residues. Per germline, CDR1 SEHNR and CDR2 FQNEAQ (reference sequence). The V end lost 1 base, the J end lost 5 bases, and 17 bases lay between the germline ends. The CDR3 DNA follows: TGTGCCAGCAGCTTAGTTGGTCACCTGAGGTGGGAGACCCAGTACTTC. Its protein is CASSLVGHLRWETQYF.